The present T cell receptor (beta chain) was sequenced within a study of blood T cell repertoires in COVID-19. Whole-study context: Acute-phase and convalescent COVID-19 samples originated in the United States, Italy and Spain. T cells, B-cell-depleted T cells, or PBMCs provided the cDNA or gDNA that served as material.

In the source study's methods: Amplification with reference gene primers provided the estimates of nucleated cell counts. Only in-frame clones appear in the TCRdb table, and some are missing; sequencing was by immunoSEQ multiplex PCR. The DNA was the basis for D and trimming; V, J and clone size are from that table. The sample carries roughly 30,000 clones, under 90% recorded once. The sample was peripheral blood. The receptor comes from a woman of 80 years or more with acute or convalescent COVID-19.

In DNA, the CDR3 is TGTGCCAGCAGTCGTCGAGTAACTAATGAAAAACTGTTTTTT. Translating it yields CASSRRVTNEKLFF. This rearrangement joins TRBV2 to TRBJ1-4; D remains ambiguous. Germline V gene data show CDR1 as SNHLY and CDR2 as FYNNEI. The ends were cut back, 5 bases at V and 1 base at J, with 8 bases in the middle. This CDR3 region has 14 residues.